This TCR beta chain was captured in a study of blood T cells in healthy people across ages. Between the trimmed V and J ends, which lost 6 bases and 7 bases, there was a span of 18 bases. This CDR3 region has 14 residues. Looked up from germline, CDR1 is SGHNT and CDR2 is YYREEE (reference sequence). Then a second PCR, running about 6 to 12 cycles, was carried out with a sample-barcoded 5' primer and a J-beta primer mix. Via MiXCR, TCRdb re-called the 5' RACE reads, giving one row per CDR3 protein. The sample has 1.5 million to 2 million distinct CDR3 sequences; roughly 52% are singletons. This clonotype showed up just a few times.

The chain carries TRBV5-4 and TRBJ2-3; D is possibly TRBD1 or TRBD2 (5 bases each). This clonotype was sampled from a middle-aged woman in good health. The sequencing input was blood. CDR3 DNA sequence: TGTGCCAGCAAACTGGGGGATAGCGCGAATACGCAGTATTTT. Translated, it gives CASKLGDSANTQYF.